One and the same sample provided the 30 T cell receptor beta chains below, sequenced in a study of blood T cell repertoires in COVID-19. Produced via immunoSEQ multiplex PCR; TCRdb's table is partial and in-frame only. The table has fewer than 400,000 clones, around nine tenths seen once. Source material: peripheral blood. These receptors were taken from a human donor in a cohort sampled during active COVID-19.

The V call is TRBV12-3 or TRBV12-4, the J call TRBJ1-2, with a tentative D call TRBD1 (5 bases). The CDR3 has 11 residues. V lost 3 bases to trimming and J lost 6 bases, with 5 bases between them. The CDR3 DNA reads TGTGCCAGCAGTTTGGGGCATGGCTACACCTTC. Translation gives CASSLGHGYTF.

The chain recombines TRBV28 with TRBJ2-1, with TRBD2 identical over 14 bases. Germline V gives CDR1 MDHEN, CDR2 SYDVKM. The ends lost 7 bases at V and 9 bases at J; junction bases unmatched: 11. The CDR3 extends over 16 amino acids. CDR3 DNA sequence: TGTGCCAGCACCGAGGGGGGACTAGCGGGAGTGTCTGAGCAGTTCTTC. It specifies CASTEGGLAGVSEQFF.

This chain connects TRBV29-1 to TRBJ1-1, with TRBD1 identical over 8 bases. The CDR3 extends over 13 amino acids. V was pared by 6 bases and J by 4 bases, with 7 bases of the junction left unmatched. CDR1 SQVTM and CDR2 ANQGSEA come from the germline V gene. The CDR3 protein is CSVAGGVATEAFF. CDR3 nucleotides: TGCAGCGTCGCAGGGGGCGTGGCCACTGAAGCTTTCTTT.

This chain connects TRBV5-1 to TRBJ2-2, with D hard to call. V was pared by 1 base and J by 6 bases, with 7 bases between. This CDR3 has 13 amino acids. From germline, CDR1 is SGHRS and CDR2 YFSETQ. The CDR3 sequence is CASSLIISGELFF. The CDR3 DNA reads as TGCGCCAGCAGCTTGATCATTTCCGGGGAGCTGTTTTTT.

The genes are TRBV2 and TRBJ2-1; 13 nucleotides align to TRBD2. CDR3 length equals 19 residues. V lost 1 base, J lost 8 bases, and 14 bases stayed unmatched. Germline values: CDR1 SNHLY, CDR2 FYNNEI. DNA for the CDR3: TGTGCCAGCAGTGAAGAGTGGGGGACTAGCGGGATCGTTGTGTATGAGCAGTTCTTC. Its protein product is CASSEEWGTSGIVVYEQFF.

This rearrangement joins TRBV7-3 to TRBJ2-5; possibly TRBD2 for D (5 bases). The germline CDR1 and CDR2 sequences are SGHTA and FQGTGA. This CDR3 is 15 amino acids long. V was clipped by 0 bases and J by 5 bases, with 13 bases between them. The CDR3 loop is CASSLTGNSGETQYF. The CDR3, as DNA: TGTGCCAGCAGCTTAACAGGGAACTCGGGGGAGACCCAGTACTTC.

The V gene is TRBV6-5, the J gene TRBJ2-2; TRBD1 matches at 8 bases. The CDR3 length is 14 residues. Germline V gene data show CDR1 as MNHEY and CDR2 as SVGAGI. After removal of 4 bases from V and 8 bases from J, the junction contained 6 bases not matched to a gene. In nucleotides, the CDR3 is TGTGCCAGCAGTTTAACCAGGGGGCCAGGGGAGCTGTTTTTT. It is translated as CASSLTRGPGELFF.

J is TRBJ2-3 and V is TRBV15; TRBD1 might be the D (5 bases). This CDR3 is built from 14 residues. The V and J ends lost 6 bases and 2 bases respectively, with 12 bases between them. Germline CDR1 reads LNHNV; CDR2 reads YYDKDF (reference sequence). The CDR3 DNA follows: TGTGCCACCAGTGGGGCGGACCACACAGATACGCAGTATTTT. Protein: CATSGADHTDTQYF.

V gene TRBV10-3 combines with J gene TRBJ1-5, with D maybe TRBD1 (5 bases). The germline gives CDR1 ENHRY, CDR2 SYGVKD. There are 19 residues in the CDR3. The V end lost 3 bases, the J end lost 0 bases, and 21 bases lay between the germline ends. CDR3 protein: CAISDPVRGEKGSNQPQHF. The CDR3 nucleotides read TGTGCCATCAGTGACCCCGTCCGGGGGGAGAAGGGTAGCAATCAGCCCCAGCATTTT.

CDR3 protein: CASSSILGGAYNEQFF. The DNA for the CDR3 is TGTGCCAGCAGCTCGATCCTAGGGGGGGCCTACAATGAGCAGTTCTTC. V and J are TRBV27 and TRBJ2-1, with D possibly matching TRBD2 (7 bases). V was clipped by 6 bases and J by 2 bases, with 17 bases between them. CDR1 and CDR2 from the germline V gene are MNHEY and SMNVEV (reference sequence). This CDR3 has 16 amino acids.

In the case of this clone: Other DNA sequences from this sample encode an identical CDR3 as well. This chain uses TRBV3-1 (or the pseudogene TRBV3-2) with TRBJ1-1; possibly TRBD1 for D (6 bases). Trimming took off 2 bases at V and 4 bases at J, with 11 bases between the two ends. CDR1 LGHDT and CDR2 YNNKEL come from the germline V gene (reference sequence). This CDR3 has 14 residues. DNA for the CDR3: TGTGCCAGCAGCCAATCGGGGGGCGGCACTGAAGCTTTCTTT. It yields the protein CASSQSGGGTEAFF.

The chain is built from TRBV7-8 and TRBJ2-2, with D possibly TRBD2 on 6 matching bases. This CDR3 is built from 18 residues. V gave up 5 bases and J gave up 2 bases, with 21 bases separating them. From germline, CDR1 is SGHVS and CDR2 FQNEAQ. The CDR3 region has the DNA TGTGCCAGCAGCCGGGGTATGCGGGGCCCCGGAAACACCGGGGAGCTGTTTTTT. It encodes CASSRGMRGPGNTGELFF.

Only a few counts were recorded for this clone. J is TRBJ1-1 and V is TRBV12-5; 7 nucleotides agree with TRBD1. CDR1 LGHNT and CDR2 FRNRAP come from the germline V gene. There are 15 residues in the CDR3. V gave up 6 bases and J gave up 3 bases; unmatched junction bases: 10. The CDR3 coding sequence is TGTGCTAGTGGCCTTCCGACAGGGCGTGACACTGAAGCTTTCTTT. It translates to CASGLPTGRDTEAFF.

This clone was seen only once. This rearrangement joins TRBV24-1 to TRBJ2-3, with D maybe TRBD2 (6 bases). Germline CDR1 and CDR2: KGHDR and SFDVKD. The CDR3 sequence is 16 residues long. The V gene lost 6 bases and the J gene lost 0 bases, with 15 bases spanning the gap. The CDR3 DNA reads TGTGCCACCAGTCCCGCAGGGACTGCGAGCACAGATACGCAGTATTTT. Protein product: CATSPAGTASTDTQYF.

V is TRBV7-3 and J is TRBJ2-2, with TRBD1 matching over 7 bases. The trim removed 8 bases at V and 3 bases at J, leaving 6 bases unmatched. The CDR3 is made up of 14 amino acids. Germline loops: CDR1 SGHTA, CDR2 FQGTGA. The CDR3 nucleotides read TGTGCCAGCGGCCACCAGGGGGACACCGGGGAGCTGTTTTTT. The encoded protein is CASGHQGDTGELFF.

V gene TRBV11-2 combines with J gene TRBJ2-5; possible D gene TRBD1, 5 bases. The V gene's germline CDR1 is SGHAT and CDR2 FQNNGV. The germline V and J ends were trimmed by 5 bases and 5 bases, with 6 bases remaining between them. This CDR3 has 11 amino acids. The CDR3 sequence is CASSPGETQYF. Written as DNA, the CDR3 is TGTGCCAGCAGCCCAGGGGAGACCCAGTACTTC.

Note on this clone: Its ends do not fully match the called genes, so a read error is possible. The rearrangement uses TRBV19 and TRBJ2-1; D is perhaps TRBD1 (6 bases). The germline V gene encodes CDR1 LNHDA and CDR2 SQIVND (reference sequence). This CDR3 spans 13 amino acids. CDR3 sequence (DNA): TGTGCCAGTAGTGTAGACCGGACAGAGGGGCAGTTCTTC. This codes for CASSVDRTEGQFF.

The V gene is TRBV5-5, the J gene TRBJ2-3; 8 bases map to TRBD2. The germline CDR1 and CDR2 sequences are SGHKS and YYEKEE (reference sequence). CDR3 length equals 15 residues. Trimming cost V 0 bases and J 4 bases; bases outside gene matches: 4. The CDR3 protein is CASSLDGGAADTQYF. As DNA, the CDR3 is TGTGCCAGCAGCTTGGACGGGGGGGCCGCAGATACGCAGTATTTT. The full variable domain, completed using reference TRBV5-5 and TRBJ2-3, is DAGVTQSPTHLIKTRGQQVTLRCSPISGHKSVSWYQQVLGQGPQFIFQYYEKEERGRGNFPDRFSARQFPNYSSELNVNALLLGDSALYLCASSLDGGAADTQYFGPGTRLTVL.

This chain joins TRBV5-8 and TRBJ2-7; no reliable D call. Germline V gene data show CDR1 as SGHTS and CDR2 as YDEGEE. Trimming took 1 base from V and 3 from J, leaving 17 bases between them. The CDR3 loop spans 16 amino acids. The CDR3 sequence is CASSLRITAPNYEQYF. For the CDR3, the DNA is TGTGCCAGCAGCTTGCGGATCACAGCTCCTAACTACGAGCAGTACTTC.

V usage is TRBV9 and J usage is TRBJ1-2; no reliable D call. The CDR3 sequence is 15 residues long. Germline V gene data show CDR1 as SGDLS and CDR2 as YYNGEE. V lost 4 bases and J lost 0, with 13 bases in between. The CDR3 nucleotides are TGTGCCAGCAGCACCGACGGGATAGCTAACTATGGCTACACCTTC. Amino acids: CASSTDGIANYGYTF.

The rearrangement links TRBV11-2 to TRBJ2-5, with D tentatively TRBD2 (5 bases). The V end was cut by 5 bases, the J end by 5 bases, with 21 bases between. Germline CDR1 reads SGHAT; CDR2 reads FQNNGV. The CDR3 loop spans 16 amino acids. In DNA, the CDR3 is TGTGCCAGCAGCCACGGGATGAGAAACTCCCCGGAGACCCAGTACTTC. Translation gives CASSHGMRNSPETQYF.

This sequence joins TRBV6-5 and TRBJ1-5; D may be TRBD1 (6 bases). The CDR3 length is 15 residues. Germline-derived CDR1 and CDR2 are MNHEY and SVGAGI. Trimming took 3 bases from V and 2 from J, leaving 11 bases between them. The CDR3 loop is CASSYGAGGNQPQHF. The CDR3 coding sequence is TGTGCCAGCAGTTATGGGGCAGGGGGCAATCAGCCCCAGCATTTT.

The CDR3 loop reads CASGNRRKNTEAFF. The DNA of the CDR3 is TGTGCCAGCGGAAACAGGAGAAAGAACACTGAAGCTTTCTTT. The chain links TRBV6-5 to TRBJ1-1, with D possibly TRBD1 on 5 matching bases. The V end lost 8 bases, the J end lost 1 base, and 14 bases lay between the germline ends. The germline gives CDR1 MNHEY, CDR2 SVGAGI. There are 14 residues in the CDR3.

The chain joins TRBV7-3 to TRBJ2-3, with 7 nucleotides matching TRBD2. Germline assignment: CDR1 SGHTA and CDR2 FQGTGA. The CDR3 runs to 18 residues. Losses at the gene ends were 2 bases for V and 4 bases for J; bases not matched to a gene: 15. The CDR3 DNA sequence: TGTGCCAGCAGCTTACGTGGCGGGAGCCTTAGAGGAGCAGATACGCAGTATTTT. Translating gives CASSLRGGSLRGADTQYF.

V gene TRBV5-5 combines with J gene TRBJ2-3, with a tentative D call TRBD2 (6 bases). The CDR3 runs to 17 residues. The V and J ends lost 2 bases and 6 bases respectively, with 22 bases between them. Germline V CDR1 and CDR2: SGHKS, YYEKEE (reference sequence). The CDR3 here is CASSLSRGTRLRDTQYF. Here the CDR3 DNA reads TGTGCCAGCAGCTTATCACGGGGGACCCGTCTGCGGGATACGCAGTATTTT.

In DNA, the CDR3 is TGTGCCAGCAGCTTAGGATCCGCCCTAACCGCCGGGGAGCTGTTTTTT. This gives the protein CASSLGSALTAGELFF. The chain combines TRBV11-2 with TRBJ2-2; D gene ambiguous. The CDR3 totals 16 residues. V lost 1 base to trimming and J lost 6 bases, with 15 bases between them. Germline CDR1 and CDR2: SGHAT and FQNNGV. Looking up the rest from reference TRBV11-2 and TRBJ2-2 gives the full variable domain: EAGVAQSPRYKIIEKRQSVAFWCNPISGHATLYWYQQILGQGPKLLIQFQNNGVVDDSQLPKDRFSAERLKGVDSTLKIQPAKLEDSAVYLCASSLGSALTAGELFFGEGSRLTVL.

The chain has TRBV11-2 and TRBJ2-1; tentatively, D is TRBD2 (5 bases). Trimming left V 5 bases short and J 8 bases short, with 22 bases between. CDR3 length: 16 residues. Germline lookup yields CDR1 SGHAT and CDR2 FQNNGV. CDR3 loop: CASSKIPRGSWHEQFF. The CDR3 DNA reads as TGTGCCAGCAGCAAAATCCCCCGAGGGAGCTGGCATGAGCAGTTCTTC.

Comments on this clone: This may come from a read error, since a much larger clone is one base off. The same CDR3 arises from other DNA sequences in this sample as well. The chain links TRBV11-2 to TRBJ1-1; D ambiguous. V was trimmed by 0 bases and J by 1 base, leaving 3 bases between them. The CDR3 covers 13 residues. Germline values: CDR1 SGHAT, CDR2 FQNNGV. The CDR3 region has the DNA TGTGCCAGCAGCTTAGATCGGAACACTGAAGCTTTCTTT. Its protein is CASSLDRNTEAFF.

This clone was seen a few times. The chain has TRBV27 and TRBJ1-2, with 8 bases that match TRBD1. From germline, CDR1 is MNHEY and CDR2 SMNVEV (reference sequence). The junction had 4 bases not matched to a gene; V was cut back by 5 bases and J by 2 bases. The CDR3 totals 14 residues. CDR3 sequence (DNA): TGTGCCAGCAGTGGACAGGGAAGGAACTATGGCTACACCTTC. The encoded protein is CASSGQGRNYGYTF.

This clone turned up a few times. The CDR3 DNA reads TGTGCCAGCAGCAGGACAGGGGGCGTGAACACTGAAGCTTTCTTT. Translation: CASSRTGGVNTEAFF. The chain couples TRBV2 to TRBJ1-1, with TRBD1 matching over 11 bases. This CDR3 contains 15 residues. CDR1 and CDR2 from the germline V gene are SNHLY and FYNNEI. J gave up 0 bases and V 6 bases, and 3 bases lay outside the gene matches.